This T cell receptor (beta chain) was observed in a study of blood T cells in healthy people across ages. Study results and caveats: One million T cells yielded diversity estimates that were considered underestimates. In older individuals, TCR beta diversity per million T cells was lower, falling roughly linearly with age.

Individuals who donated were healthy Caucasians from Russia aged about 6 to 100. CDR1 is MNHEY and CDR2 is SMNVEV in the germline V gene (reference sequence). The CDR3 length is 14 residues. As to this clonotype: Its target is unknown.

A second roughly 6 to 12 cycle PCR used barcoded and J-beta primers. Every single cDNA molecule received a tag from a template-switch adaptor with 12 random nucleotides. TCRdb reprocessed the 5' RACE reads via MiXCR and lists one record per CDR3 protein. The profile shows roughly 800,000 distinct CDR3 sequences, roughly 60% of them singletons. The source of this sequence is a man aged 25 to 40 in good health. V usage is TRBV27 and J usage is TRBJ2-4; D is possibly TRBD1 (7 bases). The J call is uncertain, as TRBJ2-7 better fits the DNA end. The material sequenced was blood. This CDR3 reads CASSDQGGGYEQYF. The DNA for the CDR3 is TGTGCCAGCAGCGATCAGGGGGGAGGCTACGAGCAGTACTTC.